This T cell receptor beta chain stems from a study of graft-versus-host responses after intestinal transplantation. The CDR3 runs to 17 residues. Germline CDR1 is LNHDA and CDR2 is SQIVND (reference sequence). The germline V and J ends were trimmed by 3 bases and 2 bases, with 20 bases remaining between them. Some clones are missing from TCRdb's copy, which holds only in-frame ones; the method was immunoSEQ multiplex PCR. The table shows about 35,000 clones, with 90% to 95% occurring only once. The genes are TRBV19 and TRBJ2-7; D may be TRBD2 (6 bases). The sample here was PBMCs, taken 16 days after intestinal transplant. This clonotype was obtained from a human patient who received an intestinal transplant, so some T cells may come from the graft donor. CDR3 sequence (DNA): TGTGCCAGTAGTATCTTAGGTACGGGGACTCAGACCTACGAGCAGTACTTC. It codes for CASSILGTGTQTYEQYF. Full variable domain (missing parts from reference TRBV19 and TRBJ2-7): DGGITQSPKYLFRKEGQNVTLSCEQNLNHDAMYWYRQDPGQGLRLIYYSQIVNDFQKGDIAEGYSVSREKKESFPLTVTSAQKNPTAFYLCASSILGTGTQTYEQYFGPGTRLTVT.